The 12 T cell receptor beta chains below come from one sample, sequenced in a study of cytomegalovirus exposure and HLA in healthy donors. The PCR used 60 Vbeta and 13 Jbeta primers. The method was immunoSEQ multiplex PCR; TCRdb's version includes in-frame clones alone and lacks a portion of them. The table records approximately 100,000 clones, 75% to 90% of them present only once. Sequencing was carried out using PBMCs. Source of these receptors: a man aged 35 to 55 in good health and CMV-seropositive.

This clone was seen a single time. The chain couples TRBV27 to TRBJ1-1; D is ambiguous. CDR3 length: 13 amino acids. Germline-derived CDR1 and CDR2 are MNHEY and SMNVEV (reference sequence). Trimming took 5 bases from V and 5 from J, leaving 12 bases between them. The CDR3 nucleotides are TGTGCCAGCAGTCCCTATCAAAGAACTGAAGCTTTCTTT. Translated, it gives CASSPYQRTEAFF.

This sequence joins TRBV28 and TRBJ1-2; TRBD1 is a possible D gene (5 bases). Germline lookup yields CDR1 MDHEN and CDR2 SYDVKM. Trimming removed 4 bases at V and 8 bases at J, with 11 bases between. The CDR3 extends over 12 amino acids. The CDR3 DNA sequence: TGTGCCAGCAGTTCCAGGGTAAGCGGCTACACCTTC. Translated: CASSSRVSGYTF.

This chain connects TRBV5-1 to TRBJ1-4; 7 nucleotides agree with TRBD1. In germline, CDR1 is SGHRS, CDR2 YFSETQ. J gave up 6 bases and V 3 bases, and 5 bases lay outside the gene matches. The CDR3 sequence is 14 residues long. DNA for the CDR3: TGCGCCAGCAGCTCCCGACAGGGCGATGAAAAACTGTTTTTT. It translates to CASSSRQGDEKLFF.

This clone was detected only a few times. The chain is built from TRBV12-5 and TRBJ1-6; TRBD1 agrees at 7 bases. The V and J ends lost 0 bases and 6 bases, in that order; junction bases with no gene match: 5. The CDR3 is 16 residues long. In germline, CDR1 is LGHNT, CDR2 FRNRAP. As DNA, the CDR3 is TGTGCTAGTGGTTTGGTAACAGGGGTCGGTAATTCACCCCTCCACTTT. Encoded protein: CASGLVTGVGNSPLHF.

The gene calls are TRBV5-1 and TRBJ2-7, with D tentatively TRBD2 (6 bases). This CDR3 has 14 residues. CDR1 is SGHRS, CDR2 YFSETQ, per germline. V was clipped by 7 bases and J by 3 bases, with 17 bases between them. CDR3 loop: CASRLSRDGYEQYF. DNA of the CDR3: TGCGCCAGCCGCCTCTCGCGGGACGGCTACGAGCAGTACTTC. Full variable domain (outside the CDR3, taken from reference TRBV5-1 and TRBJ2-7): KAGVTQTPRYLIKTRGQQVTLSCSPISGHRSVSWYQQTPGQGLQFLFEYFSETQRNKGNFPGRFSGRQFSNSRSEMNVSTLELGDSALYLCASRLSRDGYEQYFGPGTRLTVT.

V usage is TRBV29-1 and J usage is TRBJ2-7; D gene unclear. V gave up 4 bases and J gave up 2 bases, with 6 bases separating them. From germline, CDR1 is SQVTM and CDR2 ANQGSEA. The CDR3 loop spans 11 amino acids. The CDR3 loop reads CSVGSAYEQYF. Here the CDR3 DNA reads TGCAGCGTTGGGTCAGCCTACGAGCAGTACTTC.

The genes are TRBV18 and TRBJ2-7, with 10 bases aligning to TRBD1. The CDR3 has 17 residues. V shed 3 bases, J shed 2 bases, and the junction held 10 bases outside the gene matches. Germline CDR1 KGHSH, CDR2 LQKENI. Written as DNA, the CDR3 is TGTGCCAGCTCACCCCTAGTCCCGGGACAGGGGCCCTACGAGCAGTACTTC. Encoded protein: CASSPLVPGQGPYEQYF.

The V and J genes are TRBV11-3 and TRBJ1-2, with 9 bases identical to TRBD1. Germline CDR1 is SGHNT and CDR2 is YENEEA. Germline trimming cut 0 bases from V and 7 bases from J; bases unmatched to any gene: 6. The CDR3 is 15 residues long. CDR3 in amino acids: CASSLDRTGAAGYTF. CDR3 in DNA: TGTGCCAGCAGCTTAGACCGGACAGGGGCGGCTGGCTACACCTTC.

The CDR3 DNA reads as TGTGCCAGCAGCTACACTAGCGGGAGCTCAGATACGCAGTATTTT. This sequence encodes CASSYTSGSSDTQYF. V usage is TRBV7-6 and J usage is TRBJ2-3; 11 bases map to TRBD2. The J segment lost 4 bases and the V segment lost 4 bases, leaving 4 bases of the junction unmatched. The germline gives CDR1 SGHVS, CDR2 FNYEAQ. The CDR3 sequence is 15 residues long. Combining the CDR3 with reference TRBV7-6 and TRBJ2-3 gives the whole variable domain GAGVSQSPRYKVTKRGQDVALRCDPISGHVSLYWYRQALGQGPEFLTYFNYEAQQDKSGLPNDRFSAERPEGSISTLTIQRTEQRDSAMYRCASSYTSGSSDTQYFGPGTRLTVL.

The CDR3, as DNA: TGTGCCAGTAGTATCGGGACAGAAAATTCACCCCTCCACTTT. Its translation: CASSIGTENSPLHF. The rearrangement links TRBV19 to TRBJ1-6; the match to TRBD1 covers 7 bases. CDR3 length equals 14 residues. Germline assignment: CDR1 LNHDA and CDR2 SQIVND (reference sequence). Trimming at V came to 3 bases and at J to 7 bases, leaving 3 bases not matched to a gene.

This clone came up a few times. This chain connects TRBV15 to TRBJ2-3, with 14 bases that match TRBD2. Trimming cost V 3 bases and J 5 bases; bases outside gene matches: 4. Germline V gives CDR1 LNHNV, CDR2 YYDKDF (reference sequence). The length of the CDR3 is 16 residues. CDR3 protein: CATSRTSGGARDTQYF. The CDR3 DNA reads as TGTGCCACCAGCAGGACTAGCGGGGGGGCAAGAGATACGCAGTATTTT.

This clone was recorded only once. The chain joins TRBV4-1 to TRBJ1-2, with TRBD1 matching over 7 bases. The CDR3 length is 15 residues. Germline-derived CDR1 and CDR2 are MGHRA and YSYEKL. J was trimmed by 6 bases and V by 2 bases; bases with no gene match: 9. CDR3 in DNA: TGCGCCAGCAGCCAACAACATGGACAGGTGGATGGCTACACCTTC. Its protein is CASSQQHGQVDGYTF.